The sequence of this TCR beta chain was determined in a study of blood T cell repertoires in COVID-19. Germline V CDR1 and CDR2: MDHEN, SYDVKM. The ends lost 5 bases at V and 4 bases at J; junction bases unmatched: 5. This CDR3 is built from 15 residues. Measured with immunoSEQ multiplex PCR; TCRdb has only the in-frame clones, and not every one. Among around 60,000 clones listed, about four fifths were seen once. This sequence joins TRBV28 and TRBJ2-7; TRBD2 aligns across 13 bases. The clonotype comes from a woman of 80 years or more with acute or convalescent COVID-19. The sample comprised peripheral blood. The CDR3 here is CASSNPGLAGYEQYF. CDR3 DNA: TGTGCCAGCAGTAATCCGGGACTAGCGGGATACGAGCAGTACTTC. Together with reference TRBV28 and TRBJ2-7, the CDR3 gives the full variable domain: DVKVTQSSRYLVKRTGEKVFLECVQDMDHENMFWYRQDPGLGLRLIYFSYDVKMKEKGDIPEGYSVSREKKERFSLILESASTNQTSMYLCASSNPGLAGYEQYFGPGTRLTVT.